This entry lists 11 T cell receptor beta chains sequenced from one sample in a study of T cell responses to AZD1222 COVID-19 vaccine. Sequencing used immunoSEQ multiplex PCR; TCRdb keeps in-frame clones, though not all of them. The table records approximately 150,000 clones, 75% to 90% of them present only once. The material sequenced was peripheral blood, taken 28 days after the second dose of the MenACWY control vaccine. The receptors originated from an adult who received the MenACWY meningococcal vaccine as a control.

The genes are TRBV7-9 and TRBJ2-7; the D call may be TRBD1 or TRBD2 (6 bases each). CDR1 and CDR2 from the germline V gene are SEHNR and FQNEAQ (reference sequence). With 5 bases removed from V and 4 bases from J, the gap between germline ends came to 18 bases. The CDR3 sequence is 15 residues long. The CDR3 sequence is CASSPPRGRTYEQYF. The CDR3 bases are TGTGCCAGCAGCCCACCCCGGGGGCGTACGTACGAGCAGTACTTC.

The chain joins TRBV5-6 to TRBJ1-3; no firm D call. The CDR3 spans 15 residues. Germline assignment: CDR1 SGHDT and CDR2 YYEEEE. Trimming removed 3 bases from V and 4 bases from J, with 14 bases in between. The CDR3 DNA is TGTGCCAGCAGCTATCTTAAGGGCTCGGGAAACACCATATATTTT. It specifies CASSYLKGSGNTIYF. Together with reference TRBV5-6 and TRBJ1-3, the CDR3 gives the full variable domain: DAGVTQSPTHLIKTRGQQVTLRCSPKSGHDTVSWYQQALGQGPQFIFQYYEEEERQRGNFPDRFSGHQFPNYSSELNVNALLLGDSALYLCASSYLKGSGNTIYFGEGSWLTVV.

V usage is TRBV12-3 or TRBV12-4 and J usage is TRBJ2-1; D is unresolved. The V and J ends lost 7 bases and 0 bases respectively, with 7 bases between them. This CDR3 has 13 residues. CDR3 sequence reads: CASTGDSYNEQFF. Written as DNA, the CDR3 is TGTGCCAGCACGGGCGACTCCTACAATGAGCAGTTCTTC.

The table lists this clone with a count of one. At the DNA level, this CDR3 is encoded by other sequences in the same sample as well. The chain recombines TRBV28 with TRBJ2-7, with D perhaps matching TRBD1 (5 bases). The germline CDR1 and CDR2 sequences are MDHEN and SYDVKM. V lost 3 bases, J lost 3 bases, and 12 bases lay in between. The CDR3 totals 14 residues. The CDR3 coding sequence is TGTGCCAGCAGTTTGGGGCAGGGTCTCTACGAGCAGTACTTC. This encodes CASSLGQGLYEQYF. Looking up the rest from reference TRBV28 and TRBJ2-7 gives the full variable domain: DVKVTQSSRYLVKRTGEKVFLECVQDMDHENMFWYRQDPGLGLRLIYFSYDVKMKEKGDIPEGYSVSREKKERFSLILESASTNQTSMYLCASSLGQGLYEQYFGPGTRLTVT.

The chain carries TRBV5-1 and TRBJ2-7; D might be TRBD1 or TRBD2, each matching 5 bases. Per germline, CDR1 SGHRS and CDR2 YFSETQ. V shed 0 bases and J shed 2 bases, with 12 bases lying between them. This CDR3 has 15 residues. The chain's CDR3 is CASSLGQGDTYEQYF. CDR3 coding DNA: TGCGCCAGCAGCTTGGGCCAGGGAGATACCTACGAGCAGTACTTC.

The chain links TRBV18 to TRBJ2-5; TRBD2 aligns across 8 bases. The V gene's germline CDR1 is KGHSH and CDR2 LQKENI. CDR3 size: 16 residues. V was clipped by 3 bases and J by 2 bases; unmatched bases: 8. CDR3 amino acids: CASSPIAGGSQETQYF. For the CDR3, the DNA is TGTGCCAGCTCACCTATTGCGGGAGGAAGTCAAGAGACCCAGTACTTC. The full variable domain, completed using reference TRBV18 and TRBJ2-5, is NAGVMQNPRHLVRRRGQEARLRCSPMKGHSHVYWYRQLPEEGLKFMVYLQKENIIDESGMPKERFSAEFPKEGPSILRIQQVVRGDSAAYFCASSPIAGGSQETQYFGPGTRLLVL.

This clone was recorded a few times. The chain has TRBV28 and TRBJ2-2, with 8 nucleotides matching TRBD1. This CDR3 has 16 residues. Germline loops: CDR1 MDHEN, CDR2 SYDVKM. Trimming removed 8 bases from V and 7 bases from J; junction bases left unmatched: 15. CDR3 in amino acids: CASGHPTTGVVGELFF. DNA for the CDR3: TGTGCCAGCGGCCACCCGACGACAGGGGTTGTCGGGGAGCTGTTTTTT.

This chain uses TRBV7-6 with TRBJ2-7, with 7 bases matching TRBD2. Trimming cost V 0 bases and J 3 bases; bases outside gene matches: 8. Germline V CDR1 and CDR2: SGHVS, FNYEAQ. This CDR3 spans 16 amino acids. The CDR3 loop reads CASSLARSGGYYEQYF. CDR3 nucleotide sequence: TGTGCCAGCAGCTTAGCGAGGTCGGGAGGCTACTACGAGCAGTACTTC.

The CDR3 DNA is TGCGCCAGCAGCCCGGGACAGGGGACCTACGACGAGCAGTACTTC. Residues: CASSPGQGTYDEQYF. The genes are TRBV5-1 and TRBJ2-7, with TRBD1 matching over 10 bases. In germline, CDR1 is SGHRS, CDR2 YFSETQ. Germline trimming cut 4 bases from V and 5 bases from J; bases unmatched to any gene: 9. This CDR3 has 15 amino acids.

The rearrangement uses TRBV4-3 and TRBJ1-2; maybe TRBD1 (5 bases). CDR3 size: 14 residues. V lost 0 bases and J lost 8, with 13 bases in between. Germline assignment: CDR1 LGHNA and CDR2 YSLEER. CDR3 in DNA: TGCGCCAGCAGCCAAGATCGTGGGGGTTTGGGCTACACCTTC. This sequence encodes CASSQDRGGLGYTF.

The chain combines TRBV4-3 with TRBJ2-1; 7 nucleotides match TRBD1. Trimming at V came to 3 bases and at J to 0 bases, leaving 11 bases not matched to a gene. The CDR3 loop spans 18 amino acids. Germline V gene data show CDR1 as LGHNA and CDR2 as YSLEER. The DNA for the CDR3 is TGCGCCAGCAGCCATTCCCCTCCGACAGGGAGCTCCTACAATGAGCAGTTCTTC. Translated: CASSHSPPTGSSYNEQFF.